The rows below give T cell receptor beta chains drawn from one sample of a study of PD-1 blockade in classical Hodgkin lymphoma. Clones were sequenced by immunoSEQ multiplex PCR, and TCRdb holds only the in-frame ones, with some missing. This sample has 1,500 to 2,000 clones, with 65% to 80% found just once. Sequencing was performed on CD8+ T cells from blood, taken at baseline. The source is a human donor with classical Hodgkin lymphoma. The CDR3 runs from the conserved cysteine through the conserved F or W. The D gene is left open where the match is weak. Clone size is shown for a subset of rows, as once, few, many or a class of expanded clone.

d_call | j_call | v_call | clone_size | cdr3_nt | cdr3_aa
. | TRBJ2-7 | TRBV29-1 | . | TGCAGCGCCCGCGGGGCAGGTACCTCCTACGAGCAGTACTTC | CSARGAGTSYEQYF
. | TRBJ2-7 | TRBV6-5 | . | TGTGCCAGCAGTTGGGACGGCTTCTACGAGCAGTACTTC | CASSWDGFYEQYF
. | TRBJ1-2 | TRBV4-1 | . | TGCGCCAGCAGCCAAGAGGGCGGGGGGGGAGCCGGGGCTTTCAACTATGGCTACACCTTC | CASSQEGGGGAGAFNYGYTF
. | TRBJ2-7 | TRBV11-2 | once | TGTGCCAGCAGCCTCCCGACAGGAGGGTTGGAAGAAGAGCAGTACTTC | CASSLPTGGLEEEQYF
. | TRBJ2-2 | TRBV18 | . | TGTGCCAGCTCACCATTAGTCAACACCGGGGAGCTGTTTTTT | CASSPLVNTGELFF
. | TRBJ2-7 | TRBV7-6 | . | TGTGCCAGCAGCTTAGGAGGGGTAGGGGGATCCTACGAGCAGTACTTC | CASSLGGVGGSYEQYF
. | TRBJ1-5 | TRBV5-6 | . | TGTGCCAGCAGCTTCCGGACTCCACACAGGTTTCAGGATCAGCCCCAGCATTTT | CASSFRTPHRFQDQPQHF
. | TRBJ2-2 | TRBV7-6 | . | TGTGCCAGCAGCTTAGCCGTACAGGGAACCGGGGAGCTGTTTTTT | CASSLAVQGTGELFF
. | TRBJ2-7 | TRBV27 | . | TGTGCCAGCAGTTTCGGAGCGGCGACCTACGAGCAGTACTTC | CASSFGAATYEQYF
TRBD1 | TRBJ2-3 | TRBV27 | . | TGTGCCAGCAGTCTCCGGACAGGGGGCACAGATACGCAGTATTTT | CASSLRTGGTDTQYF
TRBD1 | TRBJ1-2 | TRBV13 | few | TGTGCCAGCAGCCCATCGACAGGGGGCAGAGGCTACACCTTC | CASSPSTGGRGYTF
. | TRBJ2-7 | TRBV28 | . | TGTGCCAGCAGTCCCGGACTGGGCTACGAGCAGTACTTC | CASSPGLGYEQYF
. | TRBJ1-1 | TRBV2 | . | TGTGCCAGCAGTGAAGACCGTGCGATGGGGATCACTGAAGCTTTCTTT | CASSEDRAMGITEAFF
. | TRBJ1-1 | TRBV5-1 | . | TGCGCCAGCAGGGGGGGTTACAGGATTTTGAACACTGAAGCTTTCTTT | CASRGGYRILNTEAFF
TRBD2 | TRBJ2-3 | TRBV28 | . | TGTGCCAGCAGTTTCTTACAGCGGGAAACAGATACGCAGTATTTT | CASSFLQRETDTQYF
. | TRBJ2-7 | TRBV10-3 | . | TGTGCCGGGGGGAGAGGACAAGGAGCCTACGAGCAGTACTTC | CAGGRGQGAYEQYF
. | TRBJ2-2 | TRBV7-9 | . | TGTGCCAGCGGGCCAGCTAAGGTCACCGGGGAGCTGTTTTTT | CASGPAKVTGELFF
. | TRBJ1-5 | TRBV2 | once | TGTGCCAGCAGTGAGATTGTACCAGGAAGCAATCAGCCCCAGCATTTT | CASSEIVPGSNQPQHF
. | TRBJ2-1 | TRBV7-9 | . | TGTGCCAGCAGCTTAGAGGAGGGAATAGCCACCTACAATGAGCAGTTCTTC | CASSLEEGIATYNEQFF
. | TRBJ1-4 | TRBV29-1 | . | TGCAGCGGCGGGAACTACTCGAGTGAAAAACTGTTTTTT | CSGGNYSSEKLFF